These T cell receptor beta chains were read from a single sample in a study of T cells in Graves' hyperthyroidism and ophthalmopathy. TCRdb re-derived calls from the multiplex PCR reads in MiXCR, one entry per CDR3 protein. Of approximately 530,000 distinct CDR3 sequences in the sample, 15% to 20% are singletons; the top ten hold roughly 18%. Sequences were obtained from blood. The source of these receptors is a woman under 30 with Graves' hyperthyroidism. The CDR3 runs from the conserved cysteine through the conserved F or W. A D gene is named only where the DNA matches it firmly. The listing skips clone size in some rows; elsewhere it reads once, few, many or a size class.

d_call: TRBD2; j_call: TRBJ2-1; clone_size: few; v_call: TRBV30; cdr3_aa: CAWNILAGGGDEQFF; cdr3_nt: TGTGCCTGGAACATACTAGCGGGAGGGGGGGATGAGCAGTTCTTC
d_call: .; j_call: TRBJ1-5; clone_size: .; v_call: TRBV6-4; cdr3_aa: CASSDQHNQPQHF; cdr3_nt: TGTGCCAGCAGTGACCAGCACAATCAGCCCCAGCATTTT
d_call: TRBD2; j_call: TRBJ2-3; clone_size: many; v_call: TRBV20-1; cdr3_aa: CSAAPLIAGGPDTQYF; cdr3_nt: TGCAGTGCCGCTCCACTGATAGCGGGAGGGCCAGATACGCAGTATTTT
d_call: TRBD2; j_call: TRBJ2-1; clone_size: .; v_call: TRBV20-1; cdr3_aa: CSALPLAGESNEQFF; cdr3_nt: TGCAGTGCCCTTCCTCTAGCGGGAGAATCCAATGAGCAGTTCTTC
d_call: TRBD1; j_call: TRBJ1-3; clone_size: many; v_call: TRBV3-1; cdr3_aa: CASSHPDRAGNTIYF; cdr3_nt: TGTGCCAGCAGCCATCCGGACAGGGCTGGAAACACCATATATTTT
d_call: TRBD2; j_call: TRBJ2-3; clone_size: many; v_call: TRBV2; cdr3_aa: CASRGRGGQADTQYF; cdr3_nt: TGTGCCAGCAGAGGGCGGGGGGGCCAGGCAGATACGCAGTATTTT
d_call: .; j_call: TRBJ2-5; clone_size: many; v_call: TRBV3-1; cdr3_aa: CASSQEVETQYF; cdr3_nt: TGTGCCAGCAGCCAAGAGGTAGAGACCCAGTACTTC
d_call: .; j_call: TRBJ2-5; clone_size: many; v_call: TRBV5-1; cdr3_aa: CASSFAEGETQYF; cdr3_nt: TGCGCCAGCAGCTTCGCCGAGGGGGAGACCCAGTACTTC
d_call: TRBD1; j_call: TRBJ1-6; clone_size: many; v_call: TRBV2; cdr3_aa: CASDDRGHSPLHF; cdr3_nt: TGTGCCAGCGACGACAGGGGGCATTCACCCCTCCACTTT
d_call: .; j_call: TRBJ1-5; clone_size: many; v_call: TRBV27; cdr3_aa: CASSLYRESNQPQHF; cdr3_nt: TGTGCCAGCAGTTTATACAGGGAAAGCAATCAGCCCCAGCATTTT
d_call: TRBD1; j_call: TRBJ1-2; clone_size: .; v_call: TRBV5-1; cdr3_aa: CASSEPGTGPNYGYTF; cdr3_nt: TGCGCCAGCAGCGAGCCGGGGACAGGACCCAACTATGGCTACACCTTC
d_call: TRBD1; j_call: TRBJ1-1; clone_size: few; v_call: TRBV12-5; cdr3_aa: CASGLAQGGATEAFF; cdr3_nt: TGTGCTAGTGGTTTGGCACAAGGGGGCGCGACTGAAGCTTTCTTT
d_call: .; j_call: TRBJ1-5; clone_size: many; v_call: TRBV5-6; cdr3_aa: CASSLVGGSNQPQHF; cdr3_nt: TGTGCCAGCAGCTTGGTCGGGGGAAGCAATCAGCCCCAGCATTTT
d_call: .; j_call: TRBJ2-7; clone_size: many; v_call: TRBV5-1; cdr3_aa: CASRSPSTYEQYF; cdr3_nt: TGCGCCAGCAGGAGCCCGTCAACCTACGAGCAGTACTTC
d_call: .; j_call: TRBJ2-5; clone_size: .; v_call: TRBV5-1; cdr3_aa: CASSLQDERPSRAQYF; cdr3_nt: TGCGCCAGCAGCTTACAAGACGAGAGGCCCTCGCGGGCCCAGTACTTC
d_call: .; j_call: TRBJ2-6; clone_size: .; v_call: TRBV7-9; cdr3_aa: CASSPRGGANVLTF; cdr3_nt: TGTGCCAGCAGCCCACGGGGAGGGGCCAACGTCCTGACTTTC
d_call: .; j_call: TRBJ2-5; clone_size: .; v_call: TRBV2; cdr3_aa: CASRGETSKEVQYF; cdr3_nt: TGTGCCAGCAGGGGGGAGACAAGTAAGGAGGTCCAGTACTTC
d_call: TRBD1; j_call: TRBJ1-2; clone_size: .; v_call: TRBV6-5; cdr3_aa: CASSYQLGQRFYGYTF; cdr3_nt: TGTGCCAGCAGTTACCAGTTGGGACAGAGATTCTATGGCTACACCTTC
d_call: TRBD1; j_call: TRBJ2-7; clone_size: many; v_call: TRBV28; cdr3_aa: CASSTPGQGLEQYF; cdr3_nt: TGTGCCAGCAGTACACCGGGACAGGGTCTCGAGCAGTACTTC
d_call: .; j_call: TRBJ1-1; clone_size: many; v_call: TRBV6-1; cdr3_aa: CASSSTHTLNTEAFF; cdr3_nt: TGTGCCAGCAGTTCCACCCACACACTCAACACTGAAGCTTTCTTT
d_call: TRBD1; j_call: TRBJ1-4; clone_size: .; v_call: TRBV15; cdr3_aa: CATSRGVGTGDGKLFF; cdr3_nt: TGTGCCACCAGCAGAGGAGTCGGGACAGGGGATGGAAAACTGTTTTTT
d_call: .; j_call: TRBJ2-3; clone_size: few; v_call: TRBV7-9; cdr3_aa: CASSPRTLKKGDTQYF; cdr3_nt: TGTGCCAGCAGCCCACGGACTCTTAAGAAGGGTGATACGCAGTATTTT
d_call: .; j_call: TRBJ1-5; clone_size: .; v_call: TRBV6-2/TRBV6-3; cdr3_aa: CASQPATGGYQPQHF; cdr3_nt: TGTGCCAGCCAGCCGGCAACGGGGGGGTATCAGCCCCAGCATTTT
d_call: .; j_call: TRBJ2-5; clone_size: many; v_call: TRBV28; cdr3_aa: CASSGGAAGQETQYF; cdr3_nt: TGTGCCAGCAGTGGGGGGGCAGCCGGCCAAGAGACCCAGTACTTC
d_call: TRBD1; j_call: TRBJ1-4; clone_size: many; v_call: TRBV12-3/TRBV12-4; cdr3_aa: CASSSLQGALATNEKLFF; cdr3_nt: TGTGCCAGCAGTTCGTTACAGGGGGCCCTTGCAACTAATGAAAAACTGTTTTTT
d_call: .; j_call: TRBJ1-2; clone_size: many; v_call: TRBV20-1; cdr3_aa: CSASLTGARGYTF; cdr3_nt: TGCAGTGCTAGTCTTACGGGGGCTCGAGGCTACACCTTC
d_call: .; j_call: TRBJ2-5; clone_size: many; v_call: TRBV19; cdr3_aa: CASQDSGQRETQYF; cdr3_nt: TGTGCCAGTCAAGACAGTGGGCAGCGGGAGACCCAGTACTTC
d_call: .; j_call: TRBJ1-1; clone_size: few; v_call: TRBV7-2; cdr3_aa: CASSLRPSGTEAFF; cdr3_nt: TGTGCCAGCAGCTTAAGACCCTCTGGCACTGAAGCTTTCTTT
d_call: TRBD2; j_call: TRBJ2-3; clone_size: many; v_call: TRBV27; cdr3_aa: CASSPRSGGATDTQYF; cdr3_nt: TGTGCCAGCAGTCCACGTAGCGGGGGGGCAACAGATACGCAGTATTTT
d_call: .; j_call: TRBJ2-2; clone_size: few; v_call: TRBV12-3/TRBV12-4; cdr3_aa: CASSSAGRWVGELFF; cdr3_nt: TGTGCCAGCAGTTCCGCGGGGAGGTGGGTCGGGGAGCTGTTTTTT
d_call: .; j_call: TRBJ2-1; clone_size: .; v_call: TRBV12-3/TRBV12-4; cdr3_aa: CASRGPTEYNEQFF; cdr3_nt: TGTGCCAGCAGGGGACCAACGGAGTACAATGAGCAGTTCTTC
d_call: TRBD1; j_call: TRBJ1-2; clone_size: many; v_call: TRBV7-8; cdr3_aa: CASSPWDRNYGYTF; cdr3_nt: TGTGCCAGCAGCCCGTGGGACAGGAACTATGGCTACACCTTC
d_call: .; j_call: TRBJ2-1; clone_size: many; v_call: TRBV20-1; cdr3_aa: CSAYGQRADDNEQFF; cdr3_nt: TGCAGTGCCTACGGCCAGAGGGCTGATGACAATGAGCAGTTCTTC
d_call: .; j_call: TRBJ1-2; clone_size: many; v_call: TRBV30; cdr3_aa: CAWRGTSYGYTF; cdr3_nt: TGTGCCTGGAGGGGGACGAGCTATGGCTACACCTTC
d_call: .; j_call: TRBJ1-2; clone_size: many; v_call: TRBV28; cdr3_aa: CASSLGAGYGYTF; cdr3_nt: TGTGCCAGCAGTTTAGGTGCCGGATATGGCTACACCTTC
d_call: TRBD1; j_call: TRBJ2-3; clone_size: many; v_call: TRBV2; cdr3_aa: CASSVRPGGSDTQYF; cdr3_nt: TGTGCCAGCAGTGTTAGGCCAGGGGGCTCAGATACGCAGTATTTT
d_call: TRBD1; j_call: TRBJ1-2; clone_size: many; v_call: TRBV18; cdr3_aa: CASSDRGETNGYTF; cdr3_nt: TGTGCCAGCTCTGACAGGGGCGAGACGAATGGCTACACCTTC
d_call: .; j_call: TRBJ1-3; clone_size: few; v_call: TRBV5-1; cdr3_aa: CASSRSTLGNTIYF; cdr3_nt: TGCGCCTCCTCTCGGAGCACCCTTGGAAACACCATATATTTT
d_call: TRBD2; j_call: TRBJ2-1; clone_size: few; v_call: TRBV25-1; cdr3_aa: CASSHRAGGWNEQFF; cdr3_nt: TGTGCCAGCAGTCATAGGGCGGGAGGGTGGAATGAGCAGTTCTTC
d_call: .; j_call: TRBJ2-1; clone_size: many; v_call: TRBV7-9; cdr3_aa: CASSFTGGPYNEQFF; cdr3_nt: TGTGCCAGCAGCTTCACCGGGGGCCCTTACAATGAGCAGTTCTTC
d_call: TRBD1; j_call: TRBJ2-7; clone_size: few; v_call: TRBV20-1; cdr3_aa: CSAWTGTSSYEQYF; cdr3_nt: TGCAGTGCTTGGACAGGTACGAGCTCCTACGAGCAGTACTTC